This T cell receptor beta chain is from a study of graft-versus-host responses after intestinal transplantation. The wider study: Each transplant was multivisceral, liver-intestinal, or isolated intestinal.

Remarks on this clone: Its antigen is not known.

Study-wide results and caveats: Researchers found GvH clones in recipient marrow, and some showed up first in ileum or blood. Clonal ratios of graft-versus-host to host-versus-graft in allografts were high for patients exhibiting graft-donor T cell macrochimerism.

Trimming stripped 10 bases from V and 7 bases from J, with 11 bases between. From germline, CDR1 is LNHDA and CDR2 SQIVND (reference sequence). CDR3 length: 11 amino acids. The table came from immunoSEQ multiplex PCR; TCRdb's copy has only in-frame clones and leaves some out. The sample shows roughly 93,000 clones, about 90% of them seen only once. This clonotype was obtained from a human donor who was the organ donor for an intestinal transplant. The chain couples TRBV19 to TRBJ2-1, with TRBD1 as a possible D gene (6 bases). Sequences were derived from unstimulated CD8+ T cells sorted from spleen or lymph node cells, sampled before transplant. In nucleotides, the CDR3 is TGTGCCACCCAGGGGCAGAATGAGCAGTTCTTC. Translation: CATQGQNEQFF. Based on the CDR3 plus reference TRBV19 and TRBJ2-1, the full variable domain is DGGITQSPKYLFRKEGQNVTLSCEQNLNHDAMYWYRQDPGQGLRLIYYSQIVNDFQKGDIAEGYSVSREKKESFPLTVTSAQKNPTAFYLCATQGQNEQFFGPGTRLTVL.